Listed below are T cell receptor beta chains from one sample, sequenced in a study of T cells expressing NK-cell markers. TCRdb re-called the 5' RACE reads and shows each CDR3 protein once, DNA omitted. The sample holds about 390,000 distinct CDR3 sequences. Input material: blood T cells: a sorted CD56 or NKG2C T cell subset, CD4+ or CD8+ T cells, or bulk PBMC T cells (not recorded which). These receptors originate from a woman aged 45-59 years in good health. The CDR3 runs from the conserved cysteine through the conserved F or W.

j_call v_call cdr3_aa
TRBJ2-1 TRBV10-3 CAAGQSSYNEQFF
TRBJ1-6 TRBV6-1 CASTFSRSYNSPLHF
TRBJ1-5 TRBV6-5 CASSSTAGQPQHF
TRBJ2-1 TRBV20-1 CSAPLTSGPYNEQFF
TRBJ2-1 TRBV29-1 CSVRDHNEQFF
TRBJ2-3 TRBV6-5 CASSLKGASTDTQYF
TRBJ2-3 TRBV12-3/TRBV12-4 CASSLGIQGRDTDTQYF
TRBJ2-2 TRBV5-1 CASVRPGGTGELFF
TRBJ2-7 TRBV25-1 CASSPQRGPSSYEQYF
TRBJ2-3 TRBV24-1 CATSDLGAFPDTQYF
TRBJ2-7 TRBV10-3 CAISLGAEQYF
TRBJ2-7 TRBV13 CASSTASGPYEQYF
TRBJ2-2 TRBV2 CASSLRTSNTGELFF
TRBJ2-5 TRBV18 CASSRTSPQETQYF
TRBJ2-5 TRBV12-3/TRBV12-4 CASSFAGGGGQETQYF
TRBJ2-2 TRBV12-3/TRBV12-4 CASRSGQSVSGELFF
TRBJ1-1 TRBV11-2 CASSLDLLTEAFF
TRBJ2-5 TRBV20-1 CSARAPSGGTQYF
TRBJ2-5 TRBV20-1 CSATREDFQETQYF
TRBJ2-4 TRBV6-1 CASSRGSDIQYF
TRBJ2-7 TRBV29-1 CSVGHPNYEQYF
TRBJ1-3 TRBV5-1 CASSLAGVGDTIYF
TRBJ2-7 TRBV20-1 CSASGTESYEQYF
TRBJ2-1 TRBV4-2 CASSQDSDSGRYNEQFF
TRBJ2-6 TRBV12-3/TRBV12-4 CASIRGSAGANVLTF
TRBJ2-7 TRBV18 CASSPAGGPHEQYF
TRBJ1-5 TRBV5-6 CASSLDRGGNQPQHF
TRBJ2-5 TRBV7-7 CASSPPGNSGRQTQYF
TRBJ2-2 TRBV5-1 CASSSTPSGGELFF
TRBJ2-3 TRBV20-1 CSARDGTSTSTDTQYF
TRBJ2-3 TRBV19 CASQLAGGAPDTQYF
TRBJ2-2 TRBV6-6 CASGLDSEVLGELFF
TRBJ2-7 TRBV9 CASSPLPQASKVGEQYF
TRBJ1-1 TRBV29-1 CSVAPGTDREAFF
TRBJ2-3 TRBV30 CAWSVARTDTQYF
TRBJ1-1 TRBV29-1 CSVEIWTGNTEAFF
TRBJ2-3 TRBV5-1 CASSSLGYGADTQYF
TRBJ2-1 TRBV12-3/TRBV12-4 CASTPPRGSSYNEQFF
TRBJ1-1 TRBV6-5 CASSYRAGGAEAFF
TRBJ2-2 TRBV11-2 CASSWGTTGELFF
TRBJ1-1 TRBV4-1 CASSQAMGLYAAFF